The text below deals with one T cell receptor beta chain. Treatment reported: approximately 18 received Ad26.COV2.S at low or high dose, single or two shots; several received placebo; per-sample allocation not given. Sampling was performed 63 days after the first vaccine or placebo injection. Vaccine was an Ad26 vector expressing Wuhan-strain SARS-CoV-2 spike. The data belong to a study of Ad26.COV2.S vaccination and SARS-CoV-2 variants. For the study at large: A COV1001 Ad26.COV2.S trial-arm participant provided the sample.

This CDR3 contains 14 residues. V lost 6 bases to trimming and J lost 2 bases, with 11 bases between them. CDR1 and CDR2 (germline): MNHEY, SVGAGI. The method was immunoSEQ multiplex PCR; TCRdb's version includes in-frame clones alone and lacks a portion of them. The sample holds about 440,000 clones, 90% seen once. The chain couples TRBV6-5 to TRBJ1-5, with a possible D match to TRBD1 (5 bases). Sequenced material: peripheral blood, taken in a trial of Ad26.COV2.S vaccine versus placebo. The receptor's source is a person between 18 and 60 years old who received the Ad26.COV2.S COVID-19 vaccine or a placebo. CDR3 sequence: CASRAGTGNQPQHF. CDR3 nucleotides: TGTGCCAGCAGGGCCGGGACGGGCAATCAGCCCCAGCATTTT.